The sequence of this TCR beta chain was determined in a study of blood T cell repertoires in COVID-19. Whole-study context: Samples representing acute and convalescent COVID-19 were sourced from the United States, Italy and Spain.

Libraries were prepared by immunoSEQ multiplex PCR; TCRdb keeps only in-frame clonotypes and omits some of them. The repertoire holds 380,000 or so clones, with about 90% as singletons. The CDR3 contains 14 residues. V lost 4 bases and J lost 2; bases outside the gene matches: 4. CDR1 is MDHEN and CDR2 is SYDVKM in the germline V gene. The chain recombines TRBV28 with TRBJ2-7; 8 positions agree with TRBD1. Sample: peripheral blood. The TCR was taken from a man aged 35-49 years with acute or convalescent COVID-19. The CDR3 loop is CASSSADRAYEQYF. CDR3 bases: TGTGCCAGCAGTTCCGCGGACAGGGCCTACGAGCAGTACTTC.